The next 22 T cell receptor beta chains were all read from a single sample in a study of blood T cells in healthy people across ages. Through a sample-barcoded 5' primer and a J-beta primer mix, a second PCR was run for roughly 6 to 12 cycles. TCRdb reanalysed the 5' RACE reads using MiXCR and keeps one entry per CDR3 protein. The data show about 1,400,000 distinct CDR3 sequences, around 59% seen once. The material sequenced was blood. The receptor set was obtained from a man aged 18 to 30 in good health.

This clonotype turned up a few times. The rearrangement uses TRBV4-1 and TRBJ2-7; perhaps TRBD2 as D (6 bases). The CDR3 runs to 15 residues. Germline CDR1 reads MGHRA; CDR2 reads YSYEKL. The V end was cut by 3 bases, the J end by 2 bases, with 14 bases between. CDR3: CASSQGRGTTYEQYF. In nucleotides, the CDR3 is TGCGCCAGCAGCCAGGGTCGGGGGACCACCTACGAGCAGTACTTC.

This clonotype is a singleton in its sample. The chain carries TRBV29-1 and TRBJ2-3; unclear D gene. This CDR3 is 12 amino acids long. V was clipped by 2 bases and J by 5 bases, with 8 bases between them. Per germline, CDR1 SQVTM and CDR2 ANQGSEA. The CDR3 DNA reads TGCAGCGTTGAAAGGGATGGAGATACGCAGTATTTT. Its translation is CSVERDGDTQYF.

The chain has TRBV4-1 and TRBJ2-5; a weak D match, TRBD1 (5 bases). TRBJ2-7 explains the end of the DNA better; the J call may be wrong. The CDR3 spans 15 residues. Germline V gives CDR1 MGHRA, CDR2 YSYEKL. The CDR3 coding sequence is TGCGCCAGCAGCCAAGCTACTCAGGGTCCCTACGAGCAGTACTTC. Amino acids: CASSQATQGPYEQYF.

This clonotype showed up just a few times. The chain's CDR3 is CASSYGTGEHYGYTF. The DNA for the CDR3 is TGCGCCAGCAGCTATGGGACAGGGGAGCATTATGGCTACACCTTC. The chain carries TRBV5-1 and TRBJ1-2; the match to TRBD1 covers 10 bases. The CDR3 has 15 amino acids. The V and J ends lost 3 bases and 5 bases, in that order; junction bases with no gene match: 7. Germline assignment: CDR1 SGHRS and CDR2 YFSETQ.

The gene calls are TRBV15 and TRBJ1-4; no reliable D call. The CDR3 has 13 amino acids. Trimming removed 5 bases from V and 7 bases from J, with 11 bases in between. Germline V gene lookup returns CDR1 LNHNV and CDR2 YYDKDF (reference sequence). CDR3 amino acids: CATSVDLGEKLFF. The CDR3 coding sequence is TGTGCCACCAGCGTAGATTTGGGTGAAAAACTGTTTTTT.

The V call is TRBV11-2, the J call TRBJ2-3; 13 bases map to TRBD2. The germline gives CDR1 SGHAT, CDR2 FQNNGV. The length of the CDR3 is 15 residues. J was trimmed by 8 bases and V by 0 bases; bases with no gene match: 2. In DNA form, the CDR3 reads TGTGCCAGCAGCTTAGAGACTAGCGGGAGGTTTACGCAGTATTTT. Residues: CASSLETSGRFTQYF. Supplemented by reference TRBV11-2 and TRBJ2-3, the full variable domain reads EAGVAQSPRYKIIEKRQSVAFWCNPISGHATLYWYQQILGQGPKLLIQFQNNGVVDDSQLPKDRFSAERLKGVDSTLKIQPAKLEDSAVYLCASSLETSGRFTQYFGPGTRLTVL.

The chain uses TRBV11-2 and TRBJ2-7, with a possible D match to TRBD2 (6 bases). The V gene's germline CDR1 is SGHAT and CDR2 FQNNGV. V was cut by 5 bases and J by 3 bases, with 14 bases left in between. This CDR3 region has 14 residues. The CDR3 sequence: CASSSRDGGYEQYF. The CDR3 DNA follows: TGTGCCAGCAGCAGCCGGGACGGGGGCTACGAGCAGTACTTC.

V gene TRBV7-9 combines with J gene TRBJ2-7, with D tentatively TRBD1 or TRBD2 (5 bases each). Trimming took off 2 bases at V and 2 bases at J, with 19 bases between the two ends. Per germline, CDR1 SEHNR and CDR2 FQNEAQ (reference sequence). The CDR3 length is 17 residues. The CDR3: CASSLIMGVAGAYEQYF. The CDR3 DNA follows: TGTGCCAGCAGCTTAATAATGGGGGTAGCTGGAGCCTACGAGCAGTACTTC.

The chain uses TRBV7-7 and TRBJ2-3; D not certain. The CDR3 loop spans 13 amino acids. V dropped 6 bases and J dropped 4 bases, with 11 bases sitting between them. The V gene's germline CDR1 is SSHAT and CDR2 FNYEAQ (reference sequence). CDR3 coding DNA: TGTGCCAGCAGATACGCTGGGGCAGATACGCAGTATTTT. Protein: CASRYAGADTQYF.

This clonotype turned up a few times. The chain employs TRBV7-2 and TRBJ1-6; 7 bases line up with TRBD1. Looked up from germline, CDR1 is SGHTA and CDR2 is FQGNSA. The CDR3 totals 16 residues. Trimming took 4 bases from V and 7 from J; bases not matched to a gene: 10. The CDR3 DNA reads as TGTGCCAGCAGCTCCGCGACAGGGCTGAACAATTCACCCCTCCACTTT. Amino acid sequence: CASSSATGLNNSPLHF.

The CDR3 DNA reads TGTGCCAGCAGCAAATTCCTAGCTCGAACCGGAAAAGAGACCCAGTACTTC. Amino acid sequence: CASSKFLARTGKETQYF. The V call is TRBV7-9, the J call TRBJ2-5, with D possibly TRBD2 on 5 matching bases. The CDR3 has 17 residues. Looked up from germline, CDR1 is SEHNR and CDR2 is FQNEAQ (reference sequence). V was cut by 5 bases and J by 3 bases, with 22 bases left in between.

In its sample, this clonotype was seen a few times. The CDR3 loop reads CASSSKGITYEQYF. The CDR3 nucleotides are TGTGCCAGCAGCTCGAAAGGGATTACCTACGAGCAGTACTTC. The genes are TRBV11-2 and TRBJ2-7; D call uncertain. Germline CDR1 reads SGHAT; CDR2 reads FQNNGV. The CDR3 loop spans 14 amino acids. Trimming took 4 bases from V and 2 from J, leaving 12 bases between them.

The chain is built from TRBV6-5 and TRBJ2-5, with D possibly TRBD2 on 5 matching bases. Trimming left V 2 bases short and J 11 bases short, with 21 bases between. CDR1 MNHEY and CDR2 SVGAGI come from the germline V gene. This CDR3 is built from 15 residues. The CDR3 here is CASSYTRTRVGEQYF. DNA of the CDR3: TGTGCCAGCAGTTACACCCGGACGAGGGTTGGAGAGCAGTACTTC.

V gene TRBV2 combines with J gene TRBJ2-1, with TRBD1 matching 12 bases. The end of the DNA is better explained by TRBJ2-7, so the J call may be wrong. Germline assignment: CDR1 SNHLY and CDR2 FYNNEI. This CDR3 spans 14 amino acids. CDR3 sequence: CARLRDRGRNEQYF. The CDR3 DNA reads as TGTGCCAGACTCCGGGACAGGGGGCGCAATGAGCAGTACTTC.

The rearrangement links TRBV12-3 or TRBV12-4 to TRBJ2-1, with unresolved D. The CDR3 spans 12 residues. V was clipped by 6 bases and J by 9 bases, with 12 bases between them. In DNA form, the CDR3 reads TGTGCCAGCAGCCACACCATCAGTGAGCAGTTCTTC. Translation: CASSHTISEQFF.

A few counts support this clonotype. The chain is built from TRBV25-1 and TRBJ2-1; TRBD1 matches 10 bases. Germline V CDR1 and CDR2: MGHDK, SYGVNS. The CDR3 covers 19 residues. V gave up 5 bases and J gave up 9 bases; unmatched junction bases: 22. The CDR3 coding sequence is TGTGCCAGCAGTCCCCCAGTGACCGGAGGGGGACAGGGGCATGGTGAGCAGTTCTTC. This sequence encodes CASSPPVTGGGQGHGEQFF.

This chain links TRBV4-1 with TRBJ2-2, with 7 bases fitting TRBD1. CDR1 is MGHRA, CDR2 YSYEKL, per germline. The CDR3 has 15 amino acids. Trimming at V came to 4 bases and at J to 7 bases, leaving 9 bases not matched to a gene. In DNA form, the CDR3 reads TGCGCCAGCAGCCTGAGCCCAGGGGGTGTCGGGGAGCTGTTTTTT. Translation: CASSLSPGGVGELFF.

The chain is built from TRBV20-1 and TRBJ2-1; 9 nucleotides line up with TRBD2. Per the germline V gene, CDR1 is DFQATT and CDR2 is SNEGSKA (reference sequence). The J segment lost 0 bases and the V segment lost 3 bases, leaving 18 bases of the junction unmatched. This CDR3 has 20 amino acids. CDR3 sequence reads: CSASGQAGGRILSSYNEQFF. The CDR3 bases are TGCAGTGCTAGTGGTCAGGCGGGGGGGAGGATCCTAAGCTCCTACAATGAGCAGTTCTTC.

This clonotype appeared a single time. This may be a read error, as it is one base from a much larger clone. The chain is built from TRBV29-1 and TRBJ2-3; 7 bases align to TRBD2. CDR3 length: 13 residues. With 8 bases clipped from V and 2 bases from J, the junction kept 7 bases outside the gene matches. Germline assignment: CDR1 SQVTM and CDR2 ANQGSEA. CDR3 nucleotide sequence: TGCAGCTTTAGGACTAGAGTCACAGATACGCAGTATTTT. Its protein is CSFRTRVTDTQYF.

The count of this clonotype is one. The chain couples TRBV2 to TRBJ2-1, with D possibly being TRBD1 (6 bases). V dropped 7 bases and J dropped 8 bases, with 27 bases sitting between them. CDR1 is SNHLY, CDR2 FYNNEI, per germline. This CDR3 is built from 17 residues. DNA for the CDR3: TGTGCCAGCACCGAAATTATCCCGACCCCACAGGGCTATGAGCAGTTCTTC. Translation gives CASTEIIPTPQGYEQFF.

This clonotype was recorded at least ten times. This chain connects TRBV29-1 to TRBJ2-1, with D hard to call. This CDR3 spans 15 amino acids. CDR1 is SQVTM, CDR2 ANQGSEA, per germline. Trimming removed 4 bases at V and 1 base at J, with 14 bases between. The CDR3 spells CSVGIQFRSYNEQFF. The CDR3, as DNA: TGCAGCGTTGGAATCCAGTTTCGATCCTACAATGAGCAGTTCTTC.

The chain joins TRBV12-3 or TRBV12-4 to TRBJ2-5, with D possibly TRBD1 on 5 matching bases. The CDR3 has 17 amino acids. The V end lost 3 bases, the J end lost 0 bases, and 17 bases lay between the germline ends. Here the CDR3 DNA reads TGTGCCAGCAGTTTTCTAGTTGGGGCGGAGTACCAAGAGACCCAGTACTTC. Translating gives CASSFLVGAEYQETQYF.